The TCR beta chain described here comes from a study of T cell responses to AZD1222 COVID-19 vaccine. Notes on the study in general: Repertoire collection took place solely once the T cell response had peaked.

A word on this clone: Its specificity is unknown.

CDR3 length: 12 amino acids. Trimming removed 4 bases at V and 8 bases at J, with 12 bases between. Measured with immunoSEQ multiplex PCR; TCRdb has only the in-frame clones, and not every one. Counted here are about 270,000 clones, 94% occurring once; the ten biggest clones make up less than 0.6%. Doses given second, at about 4 or about 12 weeks, were pooled. This receptor was taken from an adult who received the AZD1222 COVID-19 vaccine. V and J are TRBV12-3 or TRBV12-4 and TRBJ2-7; D is perhaps TRBD1 (5 bases). The material sequenced was peripheral blood, taken 28 days after the second AZD1222 dose. CDR3 region: CASSSPGSQQYF. In DNA form, the CDR3 reads TGTGCCAGCAGTTCCCCAGGGTCCCAGCAGTACTTC.